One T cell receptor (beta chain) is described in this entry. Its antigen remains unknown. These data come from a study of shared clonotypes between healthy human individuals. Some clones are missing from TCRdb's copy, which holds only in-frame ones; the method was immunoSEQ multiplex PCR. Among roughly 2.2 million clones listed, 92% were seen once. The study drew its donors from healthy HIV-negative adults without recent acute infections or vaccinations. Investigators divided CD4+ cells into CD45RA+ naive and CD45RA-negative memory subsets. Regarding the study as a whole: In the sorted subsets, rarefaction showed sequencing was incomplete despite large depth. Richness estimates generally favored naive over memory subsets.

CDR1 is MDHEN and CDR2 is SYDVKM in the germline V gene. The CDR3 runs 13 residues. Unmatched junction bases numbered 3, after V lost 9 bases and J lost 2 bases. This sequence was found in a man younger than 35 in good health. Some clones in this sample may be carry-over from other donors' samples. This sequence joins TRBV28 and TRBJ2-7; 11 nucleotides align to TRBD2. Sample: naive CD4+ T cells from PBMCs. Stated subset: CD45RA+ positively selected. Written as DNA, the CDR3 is TGTGCCAGTGGACTAGCGGGTACCTACGAGCAGTACTTC. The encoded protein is CASGLAGTYEQYF.